Below are 32 T cell receptor beta chains sequenced from a single sample in a study of T cell responses to AZD1222 COVID-19 vaccine. Sequenced by immunoSEQ multiplex PCR; TCRdb stores in-frame clones only, minus some. The sample has some 130,000 clones; about 89% are singletons. The specimen comprised peripheral blood, sampled on day 0 of AZD1222 vaccination. The receptors come from an adult in good health.

The chain uses TRBV13 and TRBJ1-1; 7 positions agree with TRBD1. The V segment lost 5 bases and the J segment 6 bases; nucleotides outside the gene matches: 9. The CDR3 spans 14 residues. Germline CDR1 PRHDT, CDR2 FYEKMQ (reference sequence). The CDR3 is CASSQTGSFPEAFF. The CDR3 coding sequence is TGTGCCAGCAGCCAGACAGGGTCTTTCCCTGAAGCTTTCTTT.

In the case of this clone: Sequence at one end of the junction differs from germline and may be a read error. The chain combines TRBV7-9 with TRBJ2-7; TRBD1 aligns across 10 bases. Germline V gives CDR1 SEHNR, CDR2 FQNEAQ (reference sequence). There are 13 residues in the CDR3. The CDR3 here is CASSLTTGTGVLF. CDR3 in DNA: TGTGCCAGCAGCTTAACTACCGGGACAGGGGTTCTCTTC.

J is TRBJ1-1 and V is TRBV3-1 (or the pseudogene TRBV3-2); possibly TRBD1 for D (5 bases). V was trimmed by 5 bases and J by 1 base, leaving 11 bases between them. This CDR3 has 14 amino acids. Germline V gene sequence: CDR1 LGHDT, CDR2 YNNKEL (reference sequence). This CDR3 reads CASSGAARNTEAFF. In DNA form, the CDR3 reads TGTGCCAGCAGCGGGGCAGCTCGGAACACTGAAGCTTTCTTT.

This chain links TRBV6-1 with TRBJ1-1; a weak D match, TRBD1 (5 bases). In germline, CDR1 is MNHNS, CDR2 SASEGT. The V end lost 2 bases, the J end lost 4 bases, and 14 bases lay between the germline ends. CDR3 length equals 15 residues. DNA for the CDR3: TGTGCCAGCAGTGAACCCTCCGCCGGGGGCACTGAAGCTTTCTTT. Translated, it gives CASSEPSAGGTEAFF.

This clone showed up just once. V is TRBV5-1 and J is TRBJ1-1; D unclear. Trimming shortened V by 4 bases and J by 4 bases, and 17 bases separated the two germline ends. CDR3 length: 15 residues. CDR1 SGHRS and CDR2 YFSETQ come from the germline V gene. The CDR3 coding sequence is TGCGCCAGCAGCCTGGGAGGAGGAGGTCGCACTGAAGCTTTCTTT. Amino acid sequence: CASSLGGGGRTEAFF.

The chain has TRBV7-9 and TRBJ1-5; D is possibly TRBD1 (5 bases). Germline CDR1 SEHNR, CDR2 FQNEAQ (reference sequence). Trimming left V 5 bases short and J 2 bases short, with 10 bases between. The CDR3 is 14 residues long. The CDR3 loop is CASSRRGGNQPQHF. Here the CDR3 DNA reads TGTGCCAGCAGCCGAAGGGGTGGCAATCAGCCCCAGCATTTT.

The chain joins TRBV14 to TRBJ2-5; D may match TRBD1 or TRBD2 (7 bases each). The germline V gene encodes CDR1 SGHDN and CDR2 FVKESK. Trimming pared 4 bases from V and 7 bases from J, leaving 19 bases between. This CDR3 spans 15 amino acids. In nucleotides, the CDR3 is TGTGCCAGCAGCCCGTTAGCAATCAGGGGGGGGACCCAGTACTTC. Its protein is CASSPLAIRGGTQYF.

There are a few counts of this clone. The genes are TRBV11-2 and TRBJ1-2; tentatively, D is TRBD1 (6 bases). With 3 bases removed from V and 4 bases from J, the gap between germline ends came to 21 bases. CDR1 is SGHAT, CDR2 FQNNGV, per germline. The CDR3 totals 17 residues. CDR3 bases: TGTGCCAGCAGCTTGGTGGCCAGTGAGGGGGTCGTCTATGGCTACACCTTC. It specifies CASSLVASEGVVYGYTF. The full variable domain, with the rest looked up from reference TRBV11-2 and TRBJ1-2, is EAGVAQSPRYKIIEKRQSVAFWCNPISGHATLYWYQQILGQGPKLLIQFQNNGVVDDSQLPKDRFSAERLKGVDSTLKIQPAKLEDSAVYLCASSLVASEGVVYGYTFGSGTRLTVV.

This clone appeared once. The J gene is TRBJ2-3, the V gene TRBV5-1; 9 bases map to TRBD2. J was trimmed by 6 bases and V by 4 bases; bases with no gene match: 9. This CDR3 has 15 amino acids. The germline CDR1 and CDR2 sequences are SGHRS and YFSETQ. CDR3 residues: CASSQNGLAGDTQYF. Here the CDR3 DNA reads TGCGCCAGCAGCCAGAATGGCCTAGCGGGGGATACGCAGTATTTT.

This clone appeared a single time. This sequence joins TRBV14 and TRBJ2-2; perhaps TRBD2 as D (6 bases). V was pared by 6 bases and J by 6 bases, with 8 bases between. Germline V gene data show CDR1 as SGHDN and CDR2 as FVKESK. The length of the CDR3 is 12 residues. CDR3 nucleotide sequence: TGTGCCAGCAGATCGGGGGCCGGGGAGCTGTTTTTT. This encodes CASRSGAGELFF.

The chain couples TRBV2 to TRBJ1-6, with a tentative D call TRBD1 (5 bases). CDR1 and CDR2 (germline): SNHLY, FYNNEI. This CDR3 has 17 residues. The V and J ends lost 2 bases and 7 bases respectively, with 18 bases between them. In nucleotides, the CDR3 is TGTGCCAGCAGTGAACGCGACAGCGGGGCTACCAATTCACCCCTCCACTTT. Its translation: CASSERDSGATNSPLHF.

In this sample, this clone turned up once. The J gene is TRBJ1-2, the V gene TRBV6-5; no clear D gene. This CDR3 comprises 13 residues. V gave up 7 bases and J gave up 5 bases, with 14 bases separating them. The germline gives CDR1 MNHEY, CDR2 SVGAGI. CDR3 loop: CASIASVLYGYTF. For the CDR3, the DNA is TGTGCCAGCATCGCGTCGGTTTTGTATGGCTACACCTTC.

The chain combines TRBV27 with TRBJ1-2; TRBD1 matches at 9 bases. Germline CDR1 and CDR2: MNHEY and SMNVEV (reference sequence). Losses at the gene ends were 8 bases for V and 7 bases for J; bases not matched to a gene: 5. The CDR3 runs to 12 residues. CDR3 sequence reads: CASGTGKAGYTF. DNA for the CDR3: TGTGCCAGCGGGACAGGGAAGGCTGGCTACACCTTC.

V usage is TRBV18 and J usage is TRBJ2-7, with D maybe TRBD2 (5 bases). The CDR3 has 16 amino acids. Germline CDR1 and CDR2: KGHSH and LQKENI. The V end was cut by 5 bases, the J end by 7 bases, with 24 bases between. CDR3 DNA: TGTGCCAGCTCAAAGTCGGACCGGGGATTTGGAGGTGAGCAGTACTTC. It translates to CASSKSDRGFGGEQYF.

The chain is built from TRBV16 and TRBJ1-2; D uncertain. The CDR3 sequence is 13 residues long. V dropped 2 bases and J dropped 4 bases, with 8 bases sitting between them. Per germline, CDR1 KGHSY and CDR2 FQNENV. This CDR3 is CASSQAPTYGYTF. CDR3 sequence (DNA): TGTGCCAGCAGCCAAGCCCCGACCTATGGCTACACCTTC.

The V call is TRBV6-2 or TRBV6-3, the J call TRBJ2-7; D is possibly TRBD1 or TRBD2 (5 bases each). From germline, CDR1 is MNHEY and CDR2 SVGEGT. With 5 bases removed from V and 3 bases from J, the gap between germline ends came to 20 bases. The CDR3 loop spans 16 amino acids. The DNA for the CDR3 is TGTGCCAGCAGTCACCCAATACGGGACGCTAACTACGAGCAGTACTTC. This sequence encodes CASSHPIRDANYEQYF.

This chain joins TRBV9 and TRBJ2-1; D is unclear. This CDR3 contains 13 residues. Germline CDR1 SGDLS, CDR2 YYNGEE. V shed 0 bases and J shed 5 bases, with 6 bases lying between them. The CDR3 DNA reads as TGTGCCAGCAGCGTAGCTAGGGACAATGAGCAGTTCTTC. Translating gives CASSVARDNEQFF.

V and J are TRBV5-1 and TRBJ1-1, with D possibly TRBD1 on 5 matching bases. The CDR3 is 17 amino acids. Trimming removed 0 bases from V and 0 bases from J, with 15 bases in between. Germline CDR1 and CDR2: SGHRS and YFSETQ. The DNA of the CDR3 is TGCGCCAGCAGCTTGGGGTTCTCAGGGAACATGAACACTGAAGCTTTCTTT. Its translation is CASSLGFSGNMNTEAFF.

The V gene is TRBV9, the J gene TRBJ2-3, with D unresolved. CDR1 and CDR2 from the germline V gene are SGDLS and YYNGEE. The V end was cut by 3 bases, the J end by 2 bases, with 13 bases between. The CDR3 is 15 residues long. CDR3 coding DNA: TGTGCCAGCAGCGGTCGGATTAGTCCCACAGATACGCAGTATTTT. Translating gives CASSGRISPTDTQYF.

A few counts support this clone. V is TRBV4-3 and J is TRBJ2-7; 9 positions match TRBD2. The CDR3 is 16 amino acids. Germline-derived CDR1 and CDR2 are LGHNA and YSLEER. V shed 1 base and J 0 bases; nucleotides not matched to a gene: 4. The CDR3 DNA reads TGCGCCAGCAGCCAAGGACTAGCGGATAGCTCCTACGAGCAGTACTTC. Residues: CASSQGLADSSYEQYF.

The chain couples TRBV7-2 to TRBJ2-1, with no clear D. V dropped 4 bases and J dropped 8 bases, with 12 bases sitting between them. Germline V CDR1 and CDR2: SGHTA, FQGNSA. The CDR3 is made up of 13 amino acids. This CDR3 is CASSSYPPYEQFF. DNA for the CDR3: TGTGCCAGCAGCTCCTACCCACCGTATGAGCAGTTCTTC.

This sequence joins TRBV2 and TRBJ2-1; 10 bases are shared with TRBD2. The junction had 7 bases not matched to a gene; V was cut back by 2 bases and J by 9 bases. The CDR3 sequence is 15 residues long. Per germline, CDR1 SNHLY and CDR2 FYNNEI. The CDR3 DNA sequence: TGTGCCAGCAGTGAAAGCACCAGCGGGGGGGCTGAGCAGTTCTTC. Encoded protein: CASSESTSGGAEQFF.

The chain couples TRBV7-9 to TRBJ1-4, with D maybe TRBD1 (6 bases). The CDR3 spans 14 residues. V lost 5 bases and J lost 4, with 11 bases in between. From germline, CDR1 is SEHNR and CDR2 FQNEAQ (reference sequence). CDR3 amino acids: CASSPGAGNEKLFF. CDR3 nucleotides: TGTGCCAGCAGCCCAGGGGCCGGTAATGAAAAACTGTTTTTT.

The rearrangement uses TRBV5-4 and TRBJ2-7; TRBD2 matches 11 bases. This CDR3 is built from 15 residues. Germline assignment: CDR1 SGHNT and CDR2 YYREEE (reference sequence). Trimming at V came to 2 bases and at J to 2 bases, leaving 3 bases not matched to a gene. CDR3 sequence: CASSFGTSGPYEQYF. The CDR3 DNA reads TGTGCCAGCAGCTTTGGGACTAGCGGTCCCTACGAGCAGTACTTC.

The chain combines TRBV11-2 with TRBJ2-3; 16 bases are a match to TRBD2. V was pared by 6 bases and J by 4 bases, with 7 bases of the junction left unmatched. CDR1 and CDR2 (germline): SGHAT, FQNNGV. CDR3 size: 17 residues. The CDR3 nucleotides read TGTGCCAGCAGGCCGGGACTAGCGGGGGGGCCCCCAGATACGCAGTATTTT. This encodes CASRPGLAGGPPDTQYF. The full variable domain, completed using reference TRBV11-2 and TRBJ2-3, is EAGVAQSPRYKIIEKRQSVAFWCNPISGHATLYWYQQILGQGPKLLIQFQNNGVVDDSQLPKDRFSAERLKGVDSTLKIQPAKLEDSAVYLCASRPGLAGGPPDTQYFGPGTRLTVL.

The chain combines TRBV6-1 with TRBJ1-2; no definite D call. The CDR3 covers 13 residues. Germline CDR1 MNHNS, CDR2 SASEGT. The V end was cut by 1 base, the J end by 6 bases, with 9 bases between. CDR3 residues: CASSEEGIDGYTF. In nucleotides, the CDR3 is TGTGCCAGCAGTGAAGAAGGGATTGATGGCTACACCTTC.

This clone occurred a few times. The rearrangement uses TRBV9 and TRBJ2-3; D ambiguous. Germline V gene lookup returns CDR1 SGDLS and CDR2 YYNGEE. Trimming took off 0 bases at V and 5 bases at J, with 1 base between the two ends. The CDR3 is 11 residues long. The CDR3 here is CASSVEDTQYF. The CDR3 region has the DNA TGTGCCAGCAGCGTAGAAGATACGCAGTATTTT. The entire variable domain, with the rest obtained from reference TRBV9 and TRBJ2-3, is as follows: DSGVTQTPKHLITATGQRVTLRCSPRSGDLSVYWYQQSLDQGLQFLIQYYNGEERAKGNILERFSAQQFPDLHSELNLSSLELGDSALYFCASSVEDTQYFGPGTRLTVL.

The CDR3 spells CASSDGQPQHF. CDR3 nucleotides: TGTGCCAGCAGTGATGGTCAGCCCCAGCATTTT. The chain uses TRBV6-4 and TRBJ1-5; D ambiguous. There are 11 residues in the CDR3. In germline, CDR1 is MRHNA, CDR2 SNTAGT. The V end lost 3 bases, the J end lost 6 bases, and 3 bases lay between the germline ends.

This chain joins TRBV11-2 and TRBJ1-3, with unresolved D. V was pared by 4 bases and J by 0 bases, with 13 bases between. Per the germline V gene, CDR1 is SGHAT and CDR2 is FQNNGV. The CDR3 spans 16 residues. The CDR3 bases are TGTGCCAGCAGCTCCGCCCGGGCTCGCTCTGGAAACACCATATATTTT. Encoded protein: CASSSARARSGNTIYF.

This chain links TRBV6-4 with TRBJ1-1; 10 bases fit TRBD1. The CDR3 sequence is 14 residues long. In germline, CDR1 is MRHNA, CDR2 SNTAGT. V was pared by 7 bases and J by 4 bases, with 6 bases of the junction left unmatched. CDR3 nucleotides: TGTGCCAGCACCCCCGGGACAGGGGCCACTGAAGCTTTCTTT. Translated, it gives CASTPGTGATEAFF.

The genes are TRBV11-1 and TRBJ2-2; TRBD1 agrees at 8 bases. Germline V lookup: CDR1 SGHAT, CDR2 FQDESV (reference sequence). Trimming took 3 bases from V and 6 from J; bases not matched to a gene: 6. This CDR3 region has 15 residues. CDR3 residues: CASSFTDRGPGELFF. Here the CDR3 DNA reads TGTGCCAGCAGCTTCACCGACAGGGGCCCCGGGGAGCTGTTTTTT.

This sequence joins TRBV21-1 and TRBJ1-1; TRBD1, the table's D call, lacks a check against the DNA. TRBV21-1 is marked as a pseudogene. The CDR3 is 15 residues long. In DNA form, the CDR3 reads TGTGCCATCCTAAACAGGGACCGACCAAACACTGAAGCTTTCTTT. It encodes CAILNRDRPNTEAFF.